This T cell receptor beta chain was found in a study of CD8+ T cells in alopecia areata. The study's findings and limits: Especially in alopecia totalis/universalis, lesional scalp showed greater clonality than normal scalp did.

This clone appeared a few times. What it binds is not known. Isolated RNA was reverse transcribed into cDNA used as the sequencing template. Generated by immunoSEQ multiplex PCR, the TCRdb table keeps only in-frame clones and is missing some. The profile shows approximately 150,000 clones, over 45% of them singletons. This TCR was recovered from a human donor with alopecia areata. The sample taken for sequencing was CD4+ T cells sorted from blood.

CDR3 coding DNA: TGTGCCAGCAGCTTAGTTGGAGCGGGAGGGCTAGGGAATGAGCAGTTCTTC. Residues: CASSLVGAGGLGNEQFF. The genes are TRBV7-2 and TRBJ2-1; 10 bases fit TRBD2. With 1 base clipped from V and 7 bases from J, the junction kept 10 bases outside the gene matches. Per germline, CDR1 SGHTA and CDR2 FQGNSA. CDR3 length equals 17 residues.